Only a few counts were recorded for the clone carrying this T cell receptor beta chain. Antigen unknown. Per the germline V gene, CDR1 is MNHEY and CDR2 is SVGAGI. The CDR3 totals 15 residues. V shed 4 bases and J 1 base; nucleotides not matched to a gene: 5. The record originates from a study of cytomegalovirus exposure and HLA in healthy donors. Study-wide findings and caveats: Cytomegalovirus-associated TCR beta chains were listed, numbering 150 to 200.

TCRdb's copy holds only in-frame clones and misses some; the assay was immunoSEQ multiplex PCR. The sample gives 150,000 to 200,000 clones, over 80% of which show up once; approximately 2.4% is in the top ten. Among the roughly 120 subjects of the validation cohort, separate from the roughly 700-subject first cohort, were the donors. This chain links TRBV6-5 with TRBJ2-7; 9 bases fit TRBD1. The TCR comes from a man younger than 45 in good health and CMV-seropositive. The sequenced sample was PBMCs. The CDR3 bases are TGTGCCAGCAGTTTGGCCGGGACAGGGTCCTACGAGCAGTACTTC. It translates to CASSLAGTGSYEQYF.